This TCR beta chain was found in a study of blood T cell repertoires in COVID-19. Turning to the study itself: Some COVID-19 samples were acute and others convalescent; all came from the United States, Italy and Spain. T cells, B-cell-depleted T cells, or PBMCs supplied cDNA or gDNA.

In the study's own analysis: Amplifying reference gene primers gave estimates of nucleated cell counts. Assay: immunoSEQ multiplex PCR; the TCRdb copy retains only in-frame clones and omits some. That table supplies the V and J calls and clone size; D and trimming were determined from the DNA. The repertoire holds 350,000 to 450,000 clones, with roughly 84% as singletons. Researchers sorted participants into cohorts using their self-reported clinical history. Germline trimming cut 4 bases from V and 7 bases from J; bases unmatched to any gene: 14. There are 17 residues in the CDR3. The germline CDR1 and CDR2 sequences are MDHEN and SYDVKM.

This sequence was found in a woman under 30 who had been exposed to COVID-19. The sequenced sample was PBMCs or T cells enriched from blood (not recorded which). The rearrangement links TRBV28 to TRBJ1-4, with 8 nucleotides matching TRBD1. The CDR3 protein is CASSSGQGVPPGEKLFF. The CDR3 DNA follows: TGTGCCAGCAGTTCAGGACAGGGAGTGCCGCCAGGTGAAAAACTGTTTTTT.